What follows are 14 T cell receptor beta chains derived from one specimen sequenced in a study of blood T cells in healthy people across ages. A J-beta primer mix and a sample-barcoded 5' primer were used in a second PCR of roughly 6 to 12 cycles. TCRdb re-analysed the 5' RACE reads in MiXCR, keeping a single row per CDR3 protein. The sample has hundreds of thousands of distinct CDR3 sequences; around 45% are singletons. Sequencing input: blood. The receptors shown here come from a woman between 55 and 75 years old in good health.

A remark on this clonotype: Relative to the germline gene, one junction end is altered; a read error may explain this. The V and J genes are TRBV7-2 and TRBJ2-7, with D unclear. This CDR3 has 12 residues. CDR1 and CDR2 from the germline V gene are SGHTA and FQGNSA. The CDR3 sequence is CASSQDSDEQYF. The CDR3 nucleotides read TGTGCCAGCAGTCAAGACTCCGACGAGCAGTACTTC. Full variable domain (rest looked up from reference TRBV7-2 and TRBJ2-7): GAGVSQSPSNKVTEKGKDVELRCDPISGHTALYWYRQSLGQGLEFLIYFQGNSAPDKSGLPSDRFSAERTGGSVSTLTIQRTQQEDSAVYLCASSQDSDEQYFGPGTRLTVT.

The CDR3 nucleotides read TGTGCCAGCAGCCAAGTTCGGGGCAAGTCTGAAGCTTTCTTT. The encoded protein is CASSQVRGKSEAFF. The chain couples TRBV3-1 to TRBJ1-1; TRBD1 might be the D (5 bases). The CDR3 runs to 14 residues. Between the trimmed V and J ends, which lost 1 base and 6 bases, there was a span of 12 bases. Per the germline V gene, CDR1 is LGHDT and CDR2 is YNNKEL (reference sequence). Full variable domain (remainder filled in from reference TRBV3-1 and TRBJ1-1): DTAVSQTPKYLVTQMGNDKSIKCEQNLGHDTMYWYKQDSKKFLKIMFSYNNKELIINETVPNRFSPKSPDKAHLNLHINSLELGDSAVYFCASSQVRGKSEAFFGQGTRLTVV.

The rearrangement joins TRBV5-8 to TRBJ1-2; 7 nucleotides match TRBD1. J was trimmed by 7 bases and V by 5 bases; bases with no gene match: 14. Germline V CDR1 and CDR2: SGHTS, YDEGEE. CDR3 length: 15 amino acids. Written as DNA, the CDR3 is TGTGCCAGCAGTTGGGGACAGTTCGTCGGGCGTGGCTACACCTTC. This codes for CASSWGQFVGRGYTF.

This chain links TRBV27 with TRBJ2-7; unclear D gene. From germline, CDR1 is MNHEY and CDR2 SMNVEV (reference sequence). CDR3 length equals 13 residues. Trimming pared 3 bases from V and 5 bases from J, leaving 11 bases between. For the CDR3, the DNA is TGTGCCAGCAGTTTCTTGCGGATGAACGAGCAGTACTTC. Encoded protein: CASSFLRMNEQYF.

The CDR3 spells CSARKDRGGNSPLHF. The CDR3 DNA reads TGCAGTGCTAGAAAGGACAGGGGAGGTAATTCACCCCTCCACTTT. V is TRBV20-1 and J is TRBJ1-6; 9 positions agree with TRBD1. CDR1 DFQATT and CDR2 SNEGSKA come from the germline V gene (reference sequence). The CDR3 has 15 amino acids. J was trimmed by 6 bases and V by 2 bases; bases with no gene match: 5.

The chain links TRBV6-2 or TRBV6-3 to TRBJ2-5; D is ambiguous. The germline V gene encodes CDR1 MNHEY and CDR2 SVGEGT. The CDR3 extends over 18 amino acids. V shed 5 bases and J shed 3 bases, with 25 bases lying between them. The CDR3 spells CASSPSTNTGRQKETQYF. The CDR3 DNA is TGTGCCAGCAGTCCCTCCACAAACACCGGACGGCAAAAAGAGACCCAGTACTTC.

Worth noting for this clonotype: The junction departs from the called germline gene at one end, perhaps through a read error. The chain uses TRBV20-1 and TRBJ2-1; TRBD2 agrees at 15 bases. The CDR3 runs to 18 residues. The germline V gene encodes CDR1 DFQATT and CDR2 SNEGSKA (reference sequence). The CDR3 region is CSATGLAGGGRTYNEQFF. The DNA for the CDR3 is TGCAGTGCTACCGGACTAGCGGGAGGGGGGCGAACCTACAATGAGCAGTTTTTC.

This chain joins TRBV30 and TRBJ1-1; no firm D call. The length of the CDR3 is 13 residues. Trimming left V 2 bases short and J 3 bases short, with 10 bases between. Germline assignment: CDR1 GTSNPN and CDR2 SVGIG (reference sequence). The CDR3, as DNA: TGTGCCTGGAGTATGACGTTTGACACTGAAGCTTTCTTT. Amino acid sequence: CAWSMTFDTEAFF.

V gene TRBV29-1 combines with J gene TRBJ2-2; D is possibly TRBD1 (6 bases). CDR1 SQVTM and CDR2 ANQGSEA come from the germline V gene. V was shortened by 7 bases and J by 3 bases, with 12 bases between the two germline ends. This CDR3 has 13 amino acids. CDR3: CSAFQGHTGELFF. The CDR3 nucleotides read TGCAGCGCTTTTCAGGGGCACACCGGGGAGCTGTTTTTT.

The V and J genes are TRBV14 and TRBJ2-4; the D gene is possibly TRBD2 (6 bases). The tail of the sequence fits TRBJ2-7 better, so the J call may be wrong. CDR1 is SGHDN, CDR2 FVKESK, per germline. This CDR3 contains 13 residues. The CDR3 nucleotides read TGTGCCAGCAGCCCTCGGACTACCGGCGAGCAGTACTTC. This encodes CASSPRTTGEQYF.

The chain is built from TRBV9 and TRBJ2-3, with 9 bases that match TRBD2. V was clipped by 3 bases and J by 2 bases; unmatched bases: 4. Germline V gene sequence: CDR1 SGDLS, CDR2 YYNGEE. The CDR3 length is 15 residues. The DNA of the CDR3 is TGTGCCAGCAGCGCAGCTAGCGGGATCACAGATACGCAGTATTTT. Translating gives CASSAASGITDTQYF.

This clonotype occurred a few times. The V and J genes are TRBV12-3 or TRBV12-4 and TRBJ1-2; D is undetermined. With 7 bases removed from V and 8 bases from J, the gap between germline ends came to 11 bases. The CDR3 runs 11 residues. The CDR3 nucleotides are TGTGCCAGCAACCAAGACCGCGGCTACACCTTC. Amino acid sequence: CASNQDRGYTF.

The chain is built from TRBV7-2 and TRBJ1-1, with 7 bases identical to TRBD1. Per the germline V gene, CDR1 is SGHTA and CDR2 is FQGNSA. Trimming cost V 1 base and J 4 bases; bases outside gene matches: 6. The CDR3 length is 15 residues. This CDR3 is CASSLGARGTTEAFF. CDR3 sequence (DNA): TGTGCCAGCAGCTTAGGGGCCAGGGGGACCACTGAAGCTTTCTTT.

The rearrangement joins TRBV7-3 to TRBJ2-3, with no clear D. From germline, CDR1 is SGHTA and CDR2 FQGTGA. Trimming shortened V by 2 bases and J by 8 bases, and 11 bases separated the two germline ends. The CDR3 contains 13 residues. The CDR3 DNA follows: TGTGCCAGCAGCTTAGACCAGCGAGGTACGCAGTATTTT. Translating it yields CASSLDQRGTQYF.